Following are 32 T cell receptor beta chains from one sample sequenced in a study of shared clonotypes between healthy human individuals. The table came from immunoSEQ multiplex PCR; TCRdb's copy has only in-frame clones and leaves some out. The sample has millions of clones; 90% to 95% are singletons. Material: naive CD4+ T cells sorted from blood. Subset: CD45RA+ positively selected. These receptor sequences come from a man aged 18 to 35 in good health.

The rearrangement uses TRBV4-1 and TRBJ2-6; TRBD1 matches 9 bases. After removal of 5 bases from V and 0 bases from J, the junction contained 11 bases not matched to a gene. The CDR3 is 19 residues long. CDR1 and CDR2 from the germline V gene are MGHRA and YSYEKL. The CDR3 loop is CASSYHTTGGSSGANVLTF. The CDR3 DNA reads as TGCGCCAGCAGCTATCACACGACAGGGGGGAGCTCTGGGGCCAACGTCCTGACTTTC.

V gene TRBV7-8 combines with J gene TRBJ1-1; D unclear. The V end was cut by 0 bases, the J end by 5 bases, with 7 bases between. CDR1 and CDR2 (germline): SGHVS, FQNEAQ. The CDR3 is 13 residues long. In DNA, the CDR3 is TGTGCCAGCAGCTTAGCGCAGTGGACTGAAGCTTTCTTT. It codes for CASSLAQWTEAFF.

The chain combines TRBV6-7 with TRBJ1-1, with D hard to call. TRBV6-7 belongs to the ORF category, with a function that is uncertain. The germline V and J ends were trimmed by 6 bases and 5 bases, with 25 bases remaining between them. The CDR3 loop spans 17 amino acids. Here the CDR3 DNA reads TGTGCCAGCAGGCCCCCCTTGGACCTCCCCCGAGGAACTGAAGCTTTCTTT. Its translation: CASRPPLDLPRGTEAFF.

The CDR3 sequence is CASTTITTGEAFF. In DNA, the CDR3 is TGTGCCAGCACCACAATCACCACAGGTGAAGCTTTCTTT. The genes are TRBV6-1 and TRBJ1-1, with D possibly TRBD1 on 5 matching bases. Looked up from germline, CDR1 is MNHNS and CDR2 is SASEGT. V was trimmed by 7 bases and J by 7 bases, leaving 16 bases between them. The CDR3 has 13 amino acids.

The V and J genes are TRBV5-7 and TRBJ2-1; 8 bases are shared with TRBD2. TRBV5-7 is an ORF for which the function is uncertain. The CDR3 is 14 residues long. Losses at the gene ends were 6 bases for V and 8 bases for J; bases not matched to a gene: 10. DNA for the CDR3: TGTGCCAGCAACGTGAGCGGGAGAATAGATGAGCAGTTCTTC. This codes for CASNVSGRIDEQFF.

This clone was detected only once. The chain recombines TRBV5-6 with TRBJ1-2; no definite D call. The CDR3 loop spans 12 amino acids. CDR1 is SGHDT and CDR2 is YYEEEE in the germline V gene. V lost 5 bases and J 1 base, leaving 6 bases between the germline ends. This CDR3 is CASSGSNYGYTF. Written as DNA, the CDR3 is TGTGCCAGCAGTGGCAGTAACTATGGCTACACCTTC.

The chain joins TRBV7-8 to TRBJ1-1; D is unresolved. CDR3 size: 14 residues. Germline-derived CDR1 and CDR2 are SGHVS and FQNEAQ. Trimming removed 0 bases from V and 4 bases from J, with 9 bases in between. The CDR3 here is CASSLAGVVTEAFF. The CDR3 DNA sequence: TGTGCCAGCAGCTTAGCGGGTGTAGTCACTGAAGCTTTCTTT.

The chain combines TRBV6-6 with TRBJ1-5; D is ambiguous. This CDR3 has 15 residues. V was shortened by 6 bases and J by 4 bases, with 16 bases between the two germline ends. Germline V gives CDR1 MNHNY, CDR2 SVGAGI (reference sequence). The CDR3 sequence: CASSPPGTYNQPQHF. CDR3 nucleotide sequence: TGTGCCAGCAGCCCCCCCGGCACCTATAATCAGCCCCAGCATTTT.

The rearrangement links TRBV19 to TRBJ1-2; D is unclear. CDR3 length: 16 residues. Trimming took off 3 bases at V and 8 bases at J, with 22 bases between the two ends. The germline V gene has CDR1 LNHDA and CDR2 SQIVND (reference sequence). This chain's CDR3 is CASSIFGLAGPYGYTF. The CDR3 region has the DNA TGTGCCAGTAGTATTTTTGGATTGGCAGGACCCTACGGCTACACCTTC.

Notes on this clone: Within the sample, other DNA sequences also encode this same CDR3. The DNA for the CDR3 is TGCGCCAGCAGCCAAGTGGCCGGGAGCTCCTATAATTCACCCCTCCACTTT. The encoded protein is CASSQVAGSSYNSPLHF. The V gene is TRBV4-1, the J gene TRBJ1-6, with D unclear. This CDR3 region has 17 residues. Germline CDR1 MGHRA, CDR2 YSYEKL. The germline V and J ends were trimmed by 1 base and 0 bases, with 10 bases remaining between them.

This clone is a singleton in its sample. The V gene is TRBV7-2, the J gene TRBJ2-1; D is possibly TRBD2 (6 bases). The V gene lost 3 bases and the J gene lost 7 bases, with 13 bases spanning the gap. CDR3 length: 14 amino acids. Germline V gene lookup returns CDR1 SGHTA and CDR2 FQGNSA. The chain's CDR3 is CASSFAGRRNEQFF. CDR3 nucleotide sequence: TGTGCCAGCAGCTTTGCGGGGCGTAGAAATGAGCAGTTCTTC.

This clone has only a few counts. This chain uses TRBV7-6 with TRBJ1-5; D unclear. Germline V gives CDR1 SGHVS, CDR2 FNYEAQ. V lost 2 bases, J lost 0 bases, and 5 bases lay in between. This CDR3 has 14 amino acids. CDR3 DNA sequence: TGTGCCAGCAGCTTAAAGCATAGCAATCAGCCCCAGCATTTT. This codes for CASSLKHSNQPQHF.

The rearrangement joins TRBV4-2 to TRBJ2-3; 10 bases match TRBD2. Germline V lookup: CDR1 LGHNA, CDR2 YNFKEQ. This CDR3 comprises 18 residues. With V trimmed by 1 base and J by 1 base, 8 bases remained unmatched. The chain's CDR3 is CASSQVFSLAGGTDTQYF. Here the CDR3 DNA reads TGTGCCAGCAGCCAAGTTTTTTCCCTAGCGGGGGGCACAGATACGCAGTATTTT.

CDR3 sequence: CAISGAGERYSYEQYF. CDR3 DNA sequence: TGTGCCATCAGTGGCGCGGGAGAGCGATACTCCTACGAGCAGTACTTC. The chain couples TRBV10-3 to TRBJ2-7, with 7 bases lining up with TRBD2. J lost 0 bases, V lost 4 bases, and 9 bases had no gene match. CDR1 ENHRY and CDR2 SYGVKD come from the germline V gene. The CDR3 is 16 residues long.

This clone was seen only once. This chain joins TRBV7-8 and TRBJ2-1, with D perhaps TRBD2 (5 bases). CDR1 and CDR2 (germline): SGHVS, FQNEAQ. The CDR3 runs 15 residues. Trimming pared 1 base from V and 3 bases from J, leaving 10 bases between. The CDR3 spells CASSLGGWDYNEQFF. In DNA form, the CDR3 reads TGTGCCAGCAGCTTAGGAGGGTGGGACTACAATGAGCAGTTCTTC.

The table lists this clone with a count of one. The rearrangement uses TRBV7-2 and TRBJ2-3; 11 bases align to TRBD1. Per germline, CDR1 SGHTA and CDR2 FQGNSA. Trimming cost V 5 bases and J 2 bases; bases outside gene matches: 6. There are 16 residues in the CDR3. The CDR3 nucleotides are TGTGCCAGCAGCGTCGGACAGGGGGCAATCACAGATACGCAGTATTTT. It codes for CASSVGQGAITDTQYF.

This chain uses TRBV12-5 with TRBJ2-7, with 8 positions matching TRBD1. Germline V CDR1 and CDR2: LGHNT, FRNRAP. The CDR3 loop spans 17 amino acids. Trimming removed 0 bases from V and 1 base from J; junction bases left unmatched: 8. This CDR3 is CASGLVPRDRQSYEQYF. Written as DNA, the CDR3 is TGTGCTAGTGGTTTGGTCCCCCGGGACAGGCAATCCTACGAGCAGTACTTC.

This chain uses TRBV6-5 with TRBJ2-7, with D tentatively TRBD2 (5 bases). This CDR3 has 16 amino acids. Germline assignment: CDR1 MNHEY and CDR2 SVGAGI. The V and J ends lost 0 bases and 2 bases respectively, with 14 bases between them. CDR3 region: CASSYSRGQRAYEQYF. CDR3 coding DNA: TGTGCCAGCAGTTACTCGAGAGGGCAACGGGCCTACGAGCAGTACTTC.

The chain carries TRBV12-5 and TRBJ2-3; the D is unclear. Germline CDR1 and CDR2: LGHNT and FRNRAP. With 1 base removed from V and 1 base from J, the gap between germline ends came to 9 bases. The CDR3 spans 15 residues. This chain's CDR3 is CASGLGLVGTDTQYF. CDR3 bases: TGTGCTAGTGGTTTGGGCTTAGTCGGCACAGATACGCAGTATTTT.

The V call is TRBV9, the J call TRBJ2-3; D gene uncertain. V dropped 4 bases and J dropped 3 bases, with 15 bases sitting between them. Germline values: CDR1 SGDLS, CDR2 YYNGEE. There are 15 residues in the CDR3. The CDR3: CASSPQAQMTDTQYF. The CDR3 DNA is TGTGCCAGCAGCCCCCAAGCCCAAATGACAGATACGCAGTATTTT.

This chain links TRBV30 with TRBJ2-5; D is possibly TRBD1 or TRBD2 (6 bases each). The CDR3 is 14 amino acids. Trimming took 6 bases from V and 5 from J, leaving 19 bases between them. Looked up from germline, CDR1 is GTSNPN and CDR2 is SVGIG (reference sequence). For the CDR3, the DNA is TGTGCCTGTTCCCTAGGGGGGTTCGGGGAGACCCAGTACTTC. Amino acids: CACSLGGFGETQYF.

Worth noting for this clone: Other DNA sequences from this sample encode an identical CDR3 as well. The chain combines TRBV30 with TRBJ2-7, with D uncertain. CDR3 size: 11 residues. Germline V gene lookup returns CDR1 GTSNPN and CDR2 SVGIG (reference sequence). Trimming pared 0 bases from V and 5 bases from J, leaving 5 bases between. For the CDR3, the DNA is TGTGCCTGGAGTGTCGCCCACGAGCAGTACTTC. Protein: CAWSVAHEQYF.

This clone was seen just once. Written as DNA, the CDR3 is TGCGCCAGCAGCCCCCTAGCCGGGACAGGGGTAGTTCTGCAGTTCTTC. Residues: CASSPLAGTGVVLQFF. The chain employs TRBV5-1 and TRBJ2-1, with 10 bases fitting TRBD1. V lost 4 bases to trimming and J lost 12 bases; unmatched junction nucleotides: 16. The V gene's germline CDR1 is SGHRS and CDR2 YFSETQ. There are 16 residues in the CDR3.

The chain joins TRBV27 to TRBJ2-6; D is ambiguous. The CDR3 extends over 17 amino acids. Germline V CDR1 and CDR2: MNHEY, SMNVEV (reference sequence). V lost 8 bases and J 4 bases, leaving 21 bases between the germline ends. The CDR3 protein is CASGSRAPRSGANVLTF. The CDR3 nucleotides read TGTGCCAGCGGTTCAAGGGCTCCTCGGTCCGGGGCCAACGTCCTGACTTTC.

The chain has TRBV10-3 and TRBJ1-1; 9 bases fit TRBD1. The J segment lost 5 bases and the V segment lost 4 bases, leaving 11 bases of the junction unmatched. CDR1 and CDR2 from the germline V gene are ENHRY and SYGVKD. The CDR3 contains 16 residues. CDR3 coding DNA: TGTGCCATCAGTGGGCCCGACCGGACAGGGGATACTGAAGCTTTCTTT. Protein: CAISGPDRTGDTEAFF.

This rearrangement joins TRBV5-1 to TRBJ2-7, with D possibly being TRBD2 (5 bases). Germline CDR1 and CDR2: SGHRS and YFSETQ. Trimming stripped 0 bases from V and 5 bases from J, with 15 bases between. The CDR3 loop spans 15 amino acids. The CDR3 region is CASSLGGAGSDEQYF. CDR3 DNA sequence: TGCGCCAGCAGCTTGGGGGGTGCGGGTAGCGACGAGCAGTACTTC. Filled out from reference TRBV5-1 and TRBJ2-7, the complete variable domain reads KAGVTQTPRYLIKTRGQQVTLSCSPISGHRSVSWYQQTPGQGLQFLFEYFSETQRNKGNFPGRFSGRQFSNSRSEMNVSTLELGDSALYLCASSLGGAGSDEQYFGPGTRLTVT.

The CDR3 reads CASSYSALRGNYGYTF. The CDR3 coding sequence is TGTGCCAGCAGTTACTCAGCCCTCAGGGGTAACTATGGCTACACCTTC. The chain joins TRBV6-5 to TRBJ1-2, with D possibly matching TRBD1 (6 bases). Trimming stripped 0 bases from V and 1 base from J, with 12 bases between. Germline-derived CDR1 and CDR2 are MNHEY and SVGAGI. There are 16 residues in the CDR3.

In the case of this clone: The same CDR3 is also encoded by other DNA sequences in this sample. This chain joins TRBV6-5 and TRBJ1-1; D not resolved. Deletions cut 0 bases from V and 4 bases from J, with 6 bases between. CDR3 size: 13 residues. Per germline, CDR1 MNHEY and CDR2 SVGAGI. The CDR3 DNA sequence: TGTGCCAGCAGTTACTCGCGTTCCACTGAAGCTTTCTTT. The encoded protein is CASSYSRSTEAFF.

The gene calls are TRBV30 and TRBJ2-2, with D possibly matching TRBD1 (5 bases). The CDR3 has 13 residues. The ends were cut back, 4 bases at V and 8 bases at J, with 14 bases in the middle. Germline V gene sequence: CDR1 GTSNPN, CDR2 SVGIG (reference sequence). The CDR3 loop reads CAWNRQGLGELFF. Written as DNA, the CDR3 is TGTGCCTGGAATCGCCAGGGCCTGGGGGAGCTGTTTTTT. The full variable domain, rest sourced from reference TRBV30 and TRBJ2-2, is SQTIHQWPATLVQPVGSPLSLECTVEGTSNPNLYWYRQAAGRGLQLLFYSVGIGQISSEVPQNLSASRPQDRQFILSSKKLLLSDSGFYLCAWNRQGLGELFFGEGSRLTVL.

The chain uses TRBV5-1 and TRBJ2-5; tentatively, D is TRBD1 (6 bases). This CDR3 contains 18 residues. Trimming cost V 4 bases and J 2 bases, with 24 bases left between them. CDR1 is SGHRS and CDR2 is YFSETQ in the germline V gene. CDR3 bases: TGCGCCAGCAGCCCGGGGACACCACCCAGCAAGCAACAAGAGACCCAGTACTTC. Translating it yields CASSPGTPPSKQQETQYF.

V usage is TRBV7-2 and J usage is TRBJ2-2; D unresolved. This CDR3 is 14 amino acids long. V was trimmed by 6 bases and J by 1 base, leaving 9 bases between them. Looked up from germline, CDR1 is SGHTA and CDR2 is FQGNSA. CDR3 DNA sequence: TGTGCCAGCAGGACGCAAGGGAACACCGGGGAGCTGTTTTTT. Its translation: CASRTQGNTGELFF.

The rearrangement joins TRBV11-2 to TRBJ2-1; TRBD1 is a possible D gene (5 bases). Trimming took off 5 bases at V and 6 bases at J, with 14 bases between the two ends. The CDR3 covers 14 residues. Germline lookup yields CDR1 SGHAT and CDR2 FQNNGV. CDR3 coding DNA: TGTGCCAGCAGCCTAGGGGTGCTGGGCAATGAGCAGTTCTTC. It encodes CASSLGVLGNEQFF.